This T cell receptor beta chain appears in the sequencing data of a study of molecular identifiers for immune sequencing clone quantification (dated by TCRdb to 2016 to 2019). About the investigation overall: For a replicate experiment, RNA from roughly 20,000 or 100,000 naive CD8 T cells was divided into five aliquots, and four of the five aliquots were sequenced. The study was a methods study using CD8 T cells to benchmark molecular-identifier clustering-based TCR repertoire sequencing (MIDCIRS) and TCR RNA copy counting.

Libraries came from PCR. The run used an Illumina HiSeq 4000. Bulk TCR libraries were generated as previously described, with the TCR primers listed in Table S5 used. The Qiagen AllPrep DNA/RNA kit was used to purify total RNA. Before analysis, reads from multiple sequencing runs of one library were combined. In the paper's pipeline: Only reads with exact TCR constant sequence were kept, trimmed to 150 nt, and grouped by their 12-nt molecular barcodes. Reads inside each barcode group were sub-clustered using a 15% Levenshtein threshold, and a quality-weighted consensus sequence was constructed for each RNA molecule. Non-functional sequences were filtered out, along with any lower-count sequence sitting one edit away from another sequence. On the basis of fitting two negative binomial distributions, barcode sub-clusters with fewer than 20% of the maximum read count were discarded. TCRdb itself trimmed the public reads at Q25 with fastp, ran MiXCR and retained productive beta chains. Records with the same CDR3 protein are collapsed into one entry carrying the most frequent genes and DNA. It is TCRdb's table, rather than the study itself, that gives the V and J calls and clone size. The sample table contains 460,000 or so distinct CDR3 sequences; only one count was recorded for about 21% of them. The ten largest clones represent about 0.8% of the sample.

The full study reports these points: Modeling indicated about three TCR RNA copies recovered per cell, compared with around 10 by digital PCR, which implies a capture efficiency of 25% to 35%. When barcode sub-clustering was omitted, TCR diversity was inflated by chimeric consensus sequences, with chimeras reaching as high as 47%. Identical TCR molecules sharing a barcode could cause highly expanded clone sizes to be underestimated. Spiked-in Jurkat TCR RNA equivalent to a single cell was reported to be detectable even among 980,000 or so naive CD8 T cells. The naive libraries included spiked-in Jurkat TCR RNA (about ten copies' worth), and this RNA is not part of the donor repertoire. In CMV-specific effector cells, over 98% of molecules were held by clones above 20 RNA copies, whereas under 1% of molecules were held by such clones in naive cells.

Naive CD8 T cell libraries were made from about 21,000 to 970,000 sorted cells using 10%, 30% or 50% of purified RNA. On a BD FACSAria II, naive CD8 T cells were FACS-sorted as CD8+CD4-CCR7+CD45RA+ and collected into RLT Plus buffer. To test detection sensitivity, Jurkat RNA equivalent to roughly eleven TCR copies was spiked into samples of roughly 20,000-1,100,000 naive CD8 T cells. CD8 T cells were enriched using RosetteSep CD8+ T Cell Enrichment Cocktail and Ficoll-Paque, and the enriched cells then underwent ACK red cell lysis. Per the germline V gene, MRHNA is the CDR1 and SNTAGT is the CDR2. V is clipped by 7 bases and J by 2 bases, and the sequence between their germline boundaries is 12 bases long. The CDR3 spans 14 residues, from the cysteine through the phenylalanine. Only the CDR3 portion is preserved as DNA: 42 bases, with reading frame beginning at the first base. This clonotype came up a few times. This clone's antigen is unknown. Nothing much larger sits one base from this clone, and base qualities are not available.

What was sequenced was naive CD8+ T cells from blood, with Jurkat cell RNA spiked in. This specimen's cell subset or site label, interpreted: FACS-sorted CD8+CD4-CCR7+CD45RA+ naive T cells. The receptor was isolated from a human donor in good health. Some libraries in this study had Jurkat cell RNA spiked in. The V and J segments used are TRBV6-4 and TRBJ2-1; the D gene could be either TRBD1 or TRBD2, each agreeing at 5 bases. The DNA sequence reads TGTGCCAGCAACCCGGGACCAACCTACAATGAGCAGTTCTTC. Protein translation: CASNPGPTYNEQFF.